This entry is about one T cell receptor (beta chain). Its specificity is not known. The ends lost 6 bases at V and 1 base at J; junction bases unmatched: 3. Germline V gives CDR1 MRHNA, CDR2 SNTAGT. The CDR3 is 14 amino acids. This record comes from a study of OX40 agonist ivuxolimab in advanced cancers. Whole-study context: Ivuxolimab is a fully human IgG2 antibody that activates OX40 (CD134). With a range of 23 to 79, age averaged roughly 61 years, and roughly 80% were male. Study results and limitations: Circulating CD4+ and CD8+ T cells showed clonal expansion by week 6 at 0.1 to 3.0 mg/kg.

Clones were sequenced by immunoSEQ multiplex PCR, and TCRdb holds only the in-frame ones, with some missing. The table lists around 20,000 clones, 80% to 90% of them singletons, with approximately 15% in the top ten. Systemic immunosuppression or a history of autoimmune disease excluded patients. Material: CD4+ or CD8+ T cells sorted from blood, obtained in a trial of the OX40 agonist ivuxolimab. The receptor's source is an adult with an advanced solid tumor such as melanoma, head and neck, liver or kidney cancer. This sequence joins TRBV6-4 and TRBJ2-3; 8 bases fit TRBD2. In nucleotides, the CDR3 is TGTGCCAGCAGACTGACTAGCGGCACAGATACGCAGTATTTT. It translates to CASRLTSGTDTQYF.